This T cell receptor (beta chain) originates from a study of metastatic and nonmetastatic thyroid tumors. Whole-study context: Repertoires from blood and tumor or nodule tissue of malignant and benign thyroid patients were compared.

Authors' methods: In papillary thyroid cancer, a distant-metastasis classifier was built using CDR3 differences across clinicopathological groups. Using MiXCR, TCRdb reanalyzed the PCR reads. The V and J calls and clone size are TCRdb's, not the authors'. The table shows roughly 18,000 clones, with roughly 33% occurring only once. The entire patient cohort was treatment-naive prior to thyroid surgery. V was shortened by 5 bases and J by 6 bases, with 20 bases between the two germline ends. This CDR3 has 15 amino acids. In germline, CDR1 is MNHNS, CDR2 SASEGT. Study observations and caveats: Malignant tumors reportedly showed significantly higher TCR beta diversity than benign nodules in both blood and tumor.

This clone has only a few counts. Its antigen is not known. The V call is TRBV6-1, the J call TRBJ2-7; tentative D call: TRBD1 (6 bases). The sequenced sample was adjacent normal tissue. The receptor was derived from a female donor with papillary thyroid cancer or a benign thyroid nodule (not recorded which). Some clones in this sample may be carry-over from other donors' samples. In DNA, the CDR3 is TGTGCCAGCAGTACGCGCCCTGGGCCAGGGGTCGAGCAGTACTTC. This translates into CASSTRPGPGVEQYF.